This T cell receptor beta chain was sequenced in a study of OX40 agonist ivuxolimab in advanced cancers. Study-wide results and caveats: In CD8+ T cells, expanded clones were on average more numerous than in CD4+.

CDR1 is MNHEY, CDR2 SVGAGI, per germline. With 7 bases removed from V and 4 bases from J, the gap between germline ends came to 11 bases. The CDR3 spans 13 residues. As for this clone: What it binds is unknown.

Data came from immunoSEQ multiplex PCR; TCRdb stores just in-frame clones and leaves some out. The sample shows under 95,000 clones, about 80% of them seen only once. Material: CD4+ or CD8+ T cells sorted from blood, obtained in a trial of the OX40 agonist ivuxolimab. The receptor was derived from an adult with an advanced solid tumor such as melanoma, head and neck, liver or kidney cancer. The V call is TRBV6-5, the J call TRBJ2-1; D is possibly TRBD1 (5 bases). CDR3 residues: CASTSTAYNEQFF. The CDR3 nucleotides are TGTGCCAGCACCTCGACAGCTTACAATGAGCAGTTCTTC.